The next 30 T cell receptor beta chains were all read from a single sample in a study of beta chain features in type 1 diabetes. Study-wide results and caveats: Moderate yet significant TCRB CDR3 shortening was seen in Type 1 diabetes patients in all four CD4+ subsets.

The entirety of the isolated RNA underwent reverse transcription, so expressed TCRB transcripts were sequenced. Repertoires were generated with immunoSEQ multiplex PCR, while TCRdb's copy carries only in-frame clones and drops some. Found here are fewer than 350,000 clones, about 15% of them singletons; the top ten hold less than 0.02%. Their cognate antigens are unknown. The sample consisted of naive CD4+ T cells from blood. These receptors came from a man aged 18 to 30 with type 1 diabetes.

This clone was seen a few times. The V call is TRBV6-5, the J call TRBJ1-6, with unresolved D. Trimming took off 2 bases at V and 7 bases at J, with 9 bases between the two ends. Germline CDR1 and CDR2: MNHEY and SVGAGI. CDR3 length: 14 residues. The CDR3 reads CASSYAGINSPLHF. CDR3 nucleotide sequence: TGTGCCAGCAGTTACGCAGGAATCAATTCACCCCTCCACTTT.

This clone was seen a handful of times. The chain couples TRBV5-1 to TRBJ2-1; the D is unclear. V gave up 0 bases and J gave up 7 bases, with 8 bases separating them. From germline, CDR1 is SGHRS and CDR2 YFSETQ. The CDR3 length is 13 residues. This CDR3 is CASSLGSENEQFF. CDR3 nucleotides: TGCGCCAGCAGCTTGGGTTCGGAGAATGAGCAGTTCTTC.

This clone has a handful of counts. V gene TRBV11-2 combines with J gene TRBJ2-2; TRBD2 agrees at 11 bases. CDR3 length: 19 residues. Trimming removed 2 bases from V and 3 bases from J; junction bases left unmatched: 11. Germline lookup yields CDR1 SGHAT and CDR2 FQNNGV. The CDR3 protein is CASSLRLAGLGEDTGELFF. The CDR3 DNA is TGTGCCAGCAGCTTAAGACTAGCGGGGTTGGGCGAGGACACCGGGGAGCTGTTTTTT.

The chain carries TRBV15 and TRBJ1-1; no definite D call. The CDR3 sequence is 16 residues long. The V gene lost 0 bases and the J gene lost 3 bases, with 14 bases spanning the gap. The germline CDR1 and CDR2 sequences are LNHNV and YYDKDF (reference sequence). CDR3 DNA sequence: TGTGCCACCAGCAGAGAAGGGTGGAGGCGAGACACTGAAGCTTTCTTT. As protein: CATSREGWRRDTEAFF.

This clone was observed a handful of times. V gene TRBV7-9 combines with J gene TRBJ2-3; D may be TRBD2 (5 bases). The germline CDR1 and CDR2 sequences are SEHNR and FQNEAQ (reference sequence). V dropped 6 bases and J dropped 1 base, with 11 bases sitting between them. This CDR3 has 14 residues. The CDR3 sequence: CASSLLGGTDTQYF. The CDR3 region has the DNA TGTGCCAGCAGTCTACTAGGTGGCACAGATACGCAGTATTTT. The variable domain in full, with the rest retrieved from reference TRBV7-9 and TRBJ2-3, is DTGVSQNPRHKITKRGQNVTFRCDPISEHNRLYWYRQTLGQGPEFLTYFQNEAQLEKSRLLSDRFSAERPKGSFSTLEIQRTEQGDSAMYLCASSLLGGTDTQYFGPGTRLTVL.

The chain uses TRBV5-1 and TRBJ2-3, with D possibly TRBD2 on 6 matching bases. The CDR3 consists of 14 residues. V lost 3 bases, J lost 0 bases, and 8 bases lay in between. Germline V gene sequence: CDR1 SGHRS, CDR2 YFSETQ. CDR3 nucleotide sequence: TGCGCCAGCAGCTGGAGGGGCAGCACAGATACGCAGTATTTT. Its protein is CASSWRGSTDTQYF.

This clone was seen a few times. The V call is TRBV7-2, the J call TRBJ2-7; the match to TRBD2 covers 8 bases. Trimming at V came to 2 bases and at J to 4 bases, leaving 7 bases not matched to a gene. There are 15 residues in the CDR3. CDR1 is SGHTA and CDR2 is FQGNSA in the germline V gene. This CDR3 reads CASSLTTTSGYEQYF. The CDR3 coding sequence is TGTGCCAGCAGCTTAACCACCACTAGCGGATACGAGCAGTACTTC.

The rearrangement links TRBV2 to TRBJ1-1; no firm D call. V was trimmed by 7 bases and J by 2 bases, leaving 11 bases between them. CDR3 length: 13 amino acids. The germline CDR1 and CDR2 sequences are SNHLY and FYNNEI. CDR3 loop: CASIRWANTEAFF. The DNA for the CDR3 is TGTGCCAGCATTAGGTGGGCTAACACTGAAGCTTTCTTT. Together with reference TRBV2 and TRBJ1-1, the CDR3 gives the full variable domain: EPEVTQTPSHQVTQMGQEVILRCVPISNHLYFYWYRQILGQKVEFLVSFYNNEISEKSEIFDDQFSVERPDGSNFTLKIRSTKLEDSAMYFCASIRWANTEAFFGQGTRLTVV.

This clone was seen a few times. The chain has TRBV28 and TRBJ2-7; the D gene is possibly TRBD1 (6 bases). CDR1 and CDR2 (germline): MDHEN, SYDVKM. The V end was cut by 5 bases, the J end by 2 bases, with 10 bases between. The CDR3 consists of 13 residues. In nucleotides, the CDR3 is TGTGCCAGCAGTCCCGGGACAACCTACGAGCAGTACTTC. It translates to CASSPGTTYEQYF.

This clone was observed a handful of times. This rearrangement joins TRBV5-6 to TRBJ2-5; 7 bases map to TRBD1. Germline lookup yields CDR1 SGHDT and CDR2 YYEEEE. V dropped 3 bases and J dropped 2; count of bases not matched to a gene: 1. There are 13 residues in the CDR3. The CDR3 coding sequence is TGTGCCAGCAGCTGGGACAGACAAGAGACCCAGTACTTC. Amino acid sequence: CASSWDRQETQYF. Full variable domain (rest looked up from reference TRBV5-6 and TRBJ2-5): DAGVTQSPTHLIKTRGQQVTLRCSPKSGHDTVSWYQQALGQGPQFIFQYYEEEERQRGNFPDRFSGHQFPNYSSELNVNALLLGDSALYLCASSWDRQETQYFGPGTRLLVL.

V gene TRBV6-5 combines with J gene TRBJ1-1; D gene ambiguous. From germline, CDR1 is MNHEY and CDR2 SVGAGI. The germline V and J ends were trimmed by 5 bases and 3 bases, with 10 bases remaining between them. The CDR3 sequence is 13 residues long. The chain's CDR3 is CASSPPGYTEAFF. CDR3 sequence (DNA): TGTGCCAGCAGTCCCCCGGGGTACACTGAAGCTTTCTTT.

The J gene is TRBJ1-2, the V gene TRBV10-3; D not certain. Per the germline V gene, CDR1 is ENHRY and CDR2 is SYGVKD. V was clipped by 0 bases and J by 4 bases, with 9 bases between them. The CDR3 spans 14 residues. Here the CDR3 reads CAISESAVSYGYTF. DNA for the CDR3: TGTGCCATCAGTGAGTCGGCAGTCTCCTATGGCTACACCTTC.

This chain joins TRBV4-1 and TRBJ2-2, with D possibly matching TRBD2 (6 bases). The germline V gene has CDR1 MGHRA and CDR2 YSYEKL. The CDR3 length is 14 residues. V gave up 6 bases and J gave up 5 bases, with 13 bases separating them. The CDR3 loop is CASRRPGGTGELFF. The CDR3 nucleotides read TGCGCCAGCAGACGGCCTGGGGGGACCGGGGAGCTGTTTTTT.

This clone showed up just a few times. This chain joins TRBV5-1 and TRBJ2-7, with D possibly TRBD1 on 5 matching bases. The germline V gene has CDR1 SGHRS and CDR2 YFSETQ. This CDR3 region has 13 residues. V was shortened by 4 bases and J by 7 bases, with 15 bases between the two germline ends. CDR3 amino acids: CASSTAGPWEQYF. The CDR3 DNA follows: TGCGCCAGCAGCACTGCAGGGCCGTGGGAGCAGTACTTC.

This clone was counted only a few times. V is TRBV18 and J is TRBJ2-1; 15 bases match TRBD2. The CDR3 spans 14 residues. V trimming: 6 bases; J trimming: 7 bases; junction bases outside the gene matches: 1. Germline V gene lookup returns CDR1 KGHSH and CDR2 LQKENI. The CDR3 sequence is CASSGLAGGNEQFF. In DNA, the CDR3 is TGTGCCAGCTCGGGACTAGCGGGAGGTAATGAGCAGTTCTTC. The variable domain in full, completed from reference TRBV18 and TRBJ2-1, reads NAGVMQNPRHLVRRRGQEARLRCSPMKGHSHVYWYRQLPEEGLKFMVYLQKENIIDESGMPKERFSAEFPKEGPSILRIQQVVRGDSAAYFCASSGLAGGNEQFFGPGTRLTVL.

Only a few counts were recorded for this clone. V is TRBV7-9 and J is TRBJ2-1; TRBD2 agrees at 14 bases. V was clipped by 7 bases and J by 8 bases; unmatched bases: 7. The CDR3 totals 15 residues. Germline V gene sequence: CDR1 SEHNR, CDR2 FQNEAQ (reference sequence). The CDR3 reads CASTAAGLAGDEQFF. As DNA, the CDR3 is TGTGCCAGCACCGCAGCGGGACTAGCGGGAGATGAGCAGTTCTTC.

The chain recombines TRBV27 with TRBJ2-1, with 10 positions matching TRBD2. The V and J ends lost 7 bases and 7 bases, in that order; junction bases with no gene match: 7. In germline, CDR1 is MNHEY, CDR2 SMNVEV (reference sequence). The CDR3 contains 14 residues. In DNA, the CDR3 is TGTGCCAGCAATCAAGCGGGGGGGCGTAATGAGCAGTTCTTC. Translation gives CASNQAGGRNEQFF.

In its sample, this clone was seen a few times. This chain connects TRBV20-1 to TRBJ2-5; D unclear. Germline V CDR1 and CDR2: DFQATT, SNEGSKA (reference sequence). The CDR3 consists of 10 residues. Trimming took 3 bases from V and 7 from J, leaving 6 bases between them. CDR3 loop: CSASRSTQYF. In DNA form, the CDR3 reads TGCAGTGCTAGTCGGTCGACCCAGTACTTC.

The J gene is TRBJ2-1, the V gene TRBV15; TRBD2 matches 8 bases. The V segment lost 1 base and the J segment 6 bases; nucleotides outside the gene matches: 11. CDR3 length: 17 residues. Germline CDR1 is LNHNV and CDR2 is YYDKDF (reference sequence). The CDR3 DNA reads TGTGCCACCAGCAGAGGCTCGGGACTAGTAAGATCCAATGAGCAGTTCTTC. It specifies CATSRGSGLVRSNEQFF.

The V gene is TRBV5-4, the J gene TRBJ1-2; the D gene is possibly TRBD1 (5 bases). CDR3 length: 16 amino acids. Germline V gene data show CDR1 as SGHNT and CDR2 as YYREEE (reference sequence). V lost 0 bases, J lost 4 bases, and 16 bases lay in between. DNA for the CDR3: TGTGCCAGCAGCTTGGGTTCGCCCAGGGTGGGCTATGGCTACACCTTC. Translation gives CASSLGSPRVGYGYTF.

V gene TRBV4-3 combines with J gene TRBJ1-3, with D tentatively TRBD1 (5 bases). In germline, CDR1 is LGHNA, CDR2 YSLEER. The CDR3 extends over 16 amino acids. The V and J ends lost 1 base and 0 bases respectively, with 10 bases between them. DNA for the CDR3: TGCGCCAGCAGCCAAGTTGCAGGGAACTCTGGAAACACCATATATTTT. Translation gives CASSQVAGNSGNTIYF.

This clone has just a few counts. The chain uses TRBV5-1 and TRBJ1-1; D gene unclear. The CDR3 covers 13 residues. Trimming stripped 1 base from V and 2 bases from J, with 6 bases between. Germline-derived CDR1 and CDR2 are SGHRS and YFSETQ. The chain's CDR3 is CASSLTTNTEAFF. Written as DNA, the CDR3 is TGCGCCAGCAGCTTGACGACAAACACTGAAGCTTTCTTT.

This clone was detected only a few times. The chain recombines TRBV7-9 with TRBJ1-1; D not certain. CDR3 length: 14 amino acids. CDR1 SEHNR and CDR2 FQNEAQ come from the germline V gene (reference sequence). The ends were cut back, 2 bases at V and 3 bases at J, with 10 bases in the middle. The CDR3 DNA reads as TGTGCCAGCAGCTTACTGTCCTCGGACACTGAAGCTTTCTTT. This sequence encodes CASSLLSSDTEAFF.

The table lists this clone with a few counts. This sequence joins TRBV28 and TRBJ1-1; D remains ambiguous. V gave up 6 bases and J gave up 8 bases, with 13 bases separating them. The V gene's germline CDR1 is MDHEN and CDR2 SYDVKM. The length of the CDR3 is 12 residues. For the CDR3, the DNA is TGTGCCAGCAGCCTGAGGCTTCTGGAAGCTTTCTTT. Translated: CASSLRLLEAFF.

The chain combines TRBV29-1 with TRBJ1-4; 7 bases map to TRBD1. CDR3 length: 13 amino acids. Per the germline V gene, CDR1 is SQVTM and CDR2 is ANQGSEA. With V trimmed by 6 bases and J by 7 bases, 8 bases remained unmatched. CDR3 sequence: CSVEQGWGEKLFF. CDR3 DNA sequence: TGCAGCGTGGAACAGGGGTGGGGTGAAAAACTGTTTTTT. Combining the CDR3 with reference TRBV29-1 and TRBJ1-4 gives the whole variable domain SAVISQKPSRDICQRGTSLTIQCQVDSQVTMMFWYRQQPGQSLTLIATANQGSEATYESGFVIDKFPISRPNLTFSTLTVSNMSPEDSSIYLCSVEQGWGEKLFFGSGTQLSVL.

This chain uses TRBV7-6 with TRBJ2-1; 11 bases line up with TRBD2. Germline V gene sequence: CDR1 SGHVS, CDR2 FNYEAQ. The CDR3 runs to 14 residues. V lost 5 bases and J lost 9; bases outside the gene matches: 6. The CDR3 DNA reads TGTGCCAGCAGCATCGGGACTAGCGGTAGTGAGCAGTTCTTC. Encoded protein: CASSIGTSGSEQFF.

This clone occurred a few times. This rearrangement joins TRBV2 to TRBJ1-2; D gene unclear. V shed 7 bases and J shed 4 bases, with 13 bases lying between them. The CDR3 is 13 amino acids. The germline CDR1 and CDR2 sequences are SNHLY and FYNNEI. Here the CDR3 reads CASTPDGLYGYTF. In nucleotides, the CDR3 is TGTGCCAGCACCCCCGACGGACTCTATGGCTACACCTTC.

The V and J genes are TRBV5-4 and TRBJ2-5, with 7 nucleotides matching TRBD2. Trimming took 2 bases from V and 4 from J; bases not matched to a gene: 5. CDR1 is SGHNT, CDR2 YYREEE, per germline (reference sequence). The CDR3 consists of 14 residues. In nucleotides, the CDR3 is TGTGCCAGCAGCTTCGAATTAGCGGGAGAGACCCAGTACTTC. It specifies CASSFELAGETQYF.

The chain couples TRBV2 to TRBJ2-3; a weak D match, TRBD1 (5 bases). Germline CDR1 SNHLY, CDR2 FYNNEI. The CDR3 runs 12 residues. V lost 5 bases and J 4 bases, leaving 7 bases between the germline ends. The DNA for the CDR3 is TGTGCCAGCAGTTGGGGCTCAGATACGCAGTATTTT. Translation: CASSWGSDTQYF.

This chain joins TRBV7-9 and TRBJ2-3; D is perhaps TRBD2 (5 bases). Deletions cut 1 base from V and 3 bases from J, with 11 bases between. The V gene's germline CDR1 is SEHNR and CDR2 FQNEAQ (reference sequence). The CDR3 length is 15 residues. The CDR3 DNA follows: TGTGCCAGCAGCTTAGGCTTGGACTCTACAGATACGCAGTATTTT. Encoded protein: CASSLGLDSTDTQYF.